One T cell receptor (beta chain) is described in this entry. V dropped 5 bases and J dropped 5; count of bases not matched to a gene: 7. CDR3 size: 15 residues. The V gene's germline CDR1 is LGHNA and CDR2 YNFKEQ. This entry belongs to a study of glioma-infiltrating T cells after dendritic cell vaccination. The repertoire was sequenced with immunoSEQ multiplex PCR; TCRdb's copy has only in-frame clones and lacks some. The sample lists under 70,000 clones; 82% were seen once. This TCR came from a human donor with glioblastoma. Sequences were derived from blood, sampled before dendritic cell vaccination. The rearrangement uses TRBV4-2 and TRBJ1-5, with 9 nucleotides matching TRBD1. DNA for the CDR3: TGTGCCAGCAGCGTCCGGACAGGGGCGTATCAGCCCCAGCATTTT. Translating gives CASSVRTGAYQPQHF.